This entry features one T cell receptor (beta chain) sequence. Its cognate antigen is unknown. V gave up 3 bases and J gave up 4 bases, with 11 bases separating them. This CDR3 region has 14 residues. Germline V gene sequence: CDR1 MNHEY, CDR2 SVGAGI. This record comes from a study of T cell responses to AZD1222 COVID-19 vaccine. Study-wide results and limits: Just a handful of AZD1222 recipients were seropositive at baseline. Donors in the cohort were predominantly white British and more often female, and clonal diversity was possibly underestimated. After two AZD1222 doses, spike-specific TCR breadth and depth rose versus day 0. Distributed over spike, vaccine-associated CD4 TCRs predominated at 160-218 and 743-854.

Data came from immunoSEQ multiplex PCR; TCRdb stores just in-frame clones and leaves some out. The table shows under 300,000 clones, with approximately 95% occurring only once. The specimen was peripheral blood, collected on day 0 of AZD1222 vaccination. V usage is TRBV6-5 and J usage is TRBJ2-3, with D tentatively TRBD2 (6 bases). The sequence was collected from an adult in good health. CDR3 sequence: CASSYEGGPDTQYF. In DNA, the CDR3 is TGTGCCAGCAGTTATGAGGGAGGACCAGATACGCAGTATTTT.